This paragraph covers one TCR beta chain sequence. Its antigen specificity is not known. To determine HCMV serostatus, a commercial ELISA kit was used to detect HCMV-specific IgG in serum. Ficoll density gradient centrifugation was used to isolate peripheral blood mononuclear cells from blood. This entry is derived from a study of T cells expressing NK-cell markers (dated by TCRdb to 2019 to 2021). As for the study more broadly: Three sorted T-cell subsets (CD3+CD56+NKG2C+, CD3+CD56+NKG2C- and CD3+CD56-NKG2C+) from fewer than 10 donors had their TCR beta-chain repertoires profiled. Among the eight sequenced donors, only one was HCMV-seronegative, while the other seven were HCMV-seropositive. Randomly selected healthy volunteers, three men and five women, were used as the eight sequenced donors. Sequencing of the libraries produced 2 x 150 bp reads on Illumina HiSeq 2000/2500, MiSeq or NextSeq. Here is what the overall study found, with its caveats: In 5 to 7 donors, the dominant CD3+CD56+NKG2C+ clonotypes ranked among the top 10 CD8+ clonotypes, making up about 1.0-8% of CD8+ T cells. It remained unclear whether the expanded NKG2C-expressing T cell clones were specific for HCMV antigens. Those dominant clonotypes were again the most abundant among CD3+CD56-NKG2C+ cells in a handful of donors, at 28.3-60.1%.

Including the terminal cysteine and phenylalanine, the CDR3 comprises 16 residues. The entry carries no DNA sequence. The instrument given in TCRdb is Illumina HiSeq 2000. 5'RACE template switching, by which a universal primer site and unique molecular identifiers were added, was used to make TCR beta cDNA libraries. Priming for cDNA synthesis came from the TCR beta constant segment, and two successive PCR amplification steps followed. In the authors' own workflow: MIGEC was used to demultiplex reads and group the reads by UMI, and MiTCR was used to assemble and quantify clonotypes. Only TCR cDNA sequences supported by at least two reads were kept to exclude erroneous sequences. Downstream repertoire analysis used the tcR package, and clonotypes were matched across fractions by CDR3 nucleotide sequence plus V segment. Antigen specificity was annotated against VDJdb with VDJmatch, allowing one amino acid substitution in CDR3. TCRdb reprocessed the raw reads; every CDR3 protein sequence is a single record, and DNA is not supplied. The V and J calls reflect TCRdb's pipeline rather than the authors' work. Per the sample table, the count is about 400,000 distinct CDR3 sequences. The ten largest clonotypes hold around 10% of the sample.

The clonotype comes from a woman aged 45-59 years in good health. Donor details come from another sample of the same person, matched by shared clones. This sequence uses TRBV12-3 or TRBV12-4 and TRBJ2-7. Sequencing was done on a sample of blood T cells: a sorted CD56 or NKG2C T cell subset, CD4+ or CD8+ T cells, or bulk PBMC T cells (not recorded which). For the CDR3, the sequence is CASRLSGTLLGYEQYF.